These 20 T cell receptor beta chains were sequenced from one sample in a study of human T cells and chemical hapten exposure (dated by TCRdb to the early 2020s). The library was built by means of RACE. The listed sequencing device is NextSeq 500. Clones were called with MiXCR by TCRdb after fastp trimmed the public reads at Q25, and only in-frame beta chains were retained. Each CDR3 protein appears once, grouped with its most common genes and DNA. The sample table contains about 84,000 distinct CDR3 sequences; only one count was recorded for more than 9% of them. Of the sample, less than 5% falls within the top ten clones. The label giving this sample's time point can be read as: patch test 2, 6 weeks after DPC sensitization. Explained via the paper, the treatment or condition label denotes: therapeutic diphenylcyclopropenone sensitization with weekly scalp DPC. This specimen consisted of whole blood, obtained in connection with sensitization to the hapten diphenylcyclopropenone (DPC). Receptors originate from a woman in her forties or fifties with alopecia areata. Some clones in this sample may be carry-over from other donors' samples.

This clonotype was counted at least ten times. The gene calls are TRBV5-1 and TRBJ2-2; D may be TRBD1 (5 bases). This CDR3 contains 15 residues. Trimming left V 2 bases short and J 2 bases short, with 10 bases between. CDR1 is SGHRS and CDR2 is YFSETQ in the germline V gene. In DNA form, the CDR3 reads TGCGCCAGCAGCTTCCGACAGAGTAACACCGGGGAGCTGTTTTTT. It encodes CASSFRQSNTGELFF.

V usage is TRBV6-2 or TRBV6-3 and J usage is TRBJ2-7, with 7 positions matching TRBD1. The CDR3 is 13 amino acids. Germline-derived CDR1 and CDR2 are MNHEY and SVGEGT. The V gene end was trimmed by 10 bases and the J gene end by 1 base; junction bases not matched to a gene: 7. CDR3 DNA sequence: TGTGCCATCGGGACAGAAGTTTCCTACGAGCAGTACTTC. This codes for CAIGTEVSYEQYF.

This clonotype was seen ten or more times. V gene TRBV2 combines with J gene TRBJ2-3; TRBD2 might be the D (5 bases). CDR1 and CDR2 (germline): SNHLY, FYNNEI. Trimming left V 6 bases short and J 4 bases short, with 17 bases between. The CDR3 runs to 15 residues. The DNA of the CDR3 is TGTGCCAGCAGACTAAGACTACTGGGAGCAGATACGCAGTATTTT. This sequence encodes CASRLRLLGADTQYF.

This clonotype was seen only a few times. The chain has TRBV3-1 and TRBJ2-4; possible D gene TRBD2, 6 bases. The CDR3 is 15 residues long. V lost 3 bases and J lost 0, with 9 bases in between. Germline-derived CDR1 and CDR2 are LGHDT and YNNKEL (reference sequence). CDR3 sequence (DNA): TGTGCCAGCAGCCATGGAGGGGTAGCCAAAAACATTCAGTACTTC. Its protein is CASSHGGVAKNIQYF.

For this clonotype: Just one base apart from a much larger clone, this may be a read error. The genes are TRBV7-2 and TRBJ2-7; 7 bases are shared with TRBD1. CDR1 is SGHTA and CDR2 is FQGNSA in the germline V gene. The trim removed 5 bases at V and 5 bases at J, leaving 3 bases unmatched. The CDR3 runs 12 residues. The CDR3 sequence is CASSRDSHEQYF. The CDR3 nucleotides are TGTGCCAGCAGCCGGGACAGCCACGAGCAGTACTTC.

This clonotype was detected a few times. CDR3 nucleotide sequence: TGTGCCAGCAGCTCTAACGAACAGGGGAGGCCCTTCACAGATACGCAGTATTTT. This encodes CASSSNEQGRPFTDTQYF. The chain joins TRBV7-2 to TRBJ2-3; the D gene is possibly TRBD1 (7 bases). Per the germline V gene, CDR1 is SGHTA and CDR2 is FQGNSA. The CDR3 runs to 18 residues. Trimming pared 4 bases from V and 2 bases from J, leaving 22 bases between.

The chain carries TRBV15 and TRBJ1-1, with D perhaps matching TRBD1 (5 bases). This CDR3 comprises 14 residues. Looked up from germline, CDR1 is LNHNV and CDR2 is YYDKDF (reference sequence). The V gene lost 0 bases and the J gene lost 4 bases, with 9 bases spanning the gap. As DNA, the CDR3 is TGTGCCACCAGCAGAGATTTTGGGGGCACTGAAGCTTTCTTT. Translation gives CATSRDFGGTEAFF.

This clonotype has at least ten counts. The CDR3 here is CASSFRVRTDTQYF. CDR3 bases: TGTGCCAGCAGTTTCCGGGTCCGCACAGATACGCAGTATTTT. The chain is built from TRBV27 and TRBJ2-3; D gene unclear. This CDR3 region has 14 residues. Trimming removed 3 bases from V and 1 base from J, with 8 bases in between. Per the germline V gene, CDR1 is MNHEY and CDR2 is SMNVEV (reference sequence).

This clonotype was seen a few times. This chain connects TRBV18 to TRBJ1-3; D is perhaps TRBD1 (6 bases). Germline V gives CDR1 KGHSH, CDR2 LQKENI. This CDR3 spans 16 amino acids. The V gene lost 3 bases and the J gene lost 0 bases, with 12 bases spanning the gap. CDR3 coding DNA: TGTGCCAGCTCACCTACTCGGACAGCCTCTGGAAACACCATATATTTT. It specifies CASSPTRTASGNTIYF. Full variable domain (rest looked up from reference TRBV18 and TRBJ1-3): NAGVMQNPRHLVRRRGQEARLRCSPMKGHSHVYWYRQLPEEGLKFMVYLQKENIIDESGMPKERFSAEFPKEGPSILRIQQVVRGDSAAYFCASSPTRTASGNTIYFGEGSWLTVV.

A few counts support this clonotype. The chain joins TRBV7-2 to TRBJ2-1; TRBD2 agrees at 16 bases. This CDR3 region has 17 residues. With 4 bases clipped from V and 7 bases from J, the junction kept 7 bases outside the gene matches. Germline V gives CDR1 SGHTA, CDR2 FQGNSA. CDR3 residues: CASSSNPGLAGGNEQFF. As DNA, the CDR3 is TGTGCCAGCAGCTCAAACCCGGGACTAGCGGGAGGGAATGAGCAGTTCTTC.

The rearrangement links TRBV9 to TRBJ1-1; possible D gene TRBD1, 6 bases. V gave up 4 bases and J gave up 5 bases, with 15 bases separating them. This CDR3 has 14 residues. From germline, CDR1 is SGDLS and CDR2 YYNGEE. DNA for the CDR3: TGTGCCAGCAGCTCCCAAAGGACAGTAACTGAAGCTTTCTTT. Residues: CASSSQRTVTEAFF.

This clonotype was counted ten times or more. The chain recombines TRBV6-5 with TRBJ2-7, with no clear D. Germline CDR1 MNHEY, CDR2 SVGAGI. V gave up 6 bases and J gave up 0 bases, with 15 bases separating them. The CDR3 is 15 amino acids. The CDR3 here is CASRVADGYSYEQYF. The CDR3 DNA follows: TGTGCCAGCAGGGTCGCCGACGGCTACTCCTACGAGCAGTACTTC.

This clonotype was counted ten times or more. CDR3 loop: CASSQGAYNEQFF. The CDR3 bases are TGCGCCAGCAGCCAAGGGGCATACAATGAGCAGTTCTTC. The chain couples TRBV4-3 to TRBJ2-1; unclear D gene. This CDR3 has 13 amino acids. Germline CDR1 and CDR2: LGHNA and YSLEER. The V end lost 1 base, the J end lost 4 bases, and 5 bases lay between the germline ends.

This clonotype has only a few counts. The V and J genes are TRBV20-1 and TRBJ2-3, with 7 bases lining up with TRBD2. CDR1 is DFQATT, CDR2 SNEGSKA, per germline (reference sequence). This CDR3 region has 19 residues. Written as DNA, the CDR3 is TGCAGGCCTGGGACTAAAGTGGGAGTTACGAGTAGGCGCACAGATACGCAGTATTTT. Protein: CRPGTKVGVTSRRTDTQYF.

Many counts were recorded for this clonotype. The genes are TRBV7-2 and TRBJ1-2; 7 nucleotides align to TRBD1. Losses at the gene ends were 3 bases for V and 6 bases for J; bases not matched to a gene: 7. CDR1 SGHTA and CDR2 FQGNSA come from the germline V gene. The CDR3 is 14 residues long. The CDR3 loop reads CASSFRQGRNGYTF. The CDR3 DNA reads as TGTGCCAGCAGCTTCAGACAGGGCCGAAATGGCTACACCTTC.

This clonotype showed up many times. The chain combines TRBV12-3 or TRBV12-4 with TRBJ2-2, with TRBD2 identical over 13 bases. The CDR3 runs 15 residues. Trimming at V came to 6 bases and at J to 4 bases, leaving 2 bases not matched to a gene. CDR3 in DNA: TGTGCCAGCAGCCGGACTAGCGGGGGCACCGGGGAGCTGTTTTTT. Its protein is CASSRTSGGTGELFF.

In this sample, this clonotype turned up a few times. The chain links TRBV27 to TRBJ1-1, with D unresolved. The CDR3 totals 14 residues. V dropped 5 bases and J dropped 3 bases, with 13 bases sitting between them. Germline assignment: CDR1 MNHEY and CDR2 SMNVEV (reference sequence). The CDR3 region has the DNA TGTGCCAGCAGTAGGAGGAGGTCGGACACTGAAGCTTTCTTT. It codes for CASSRRRSDTEAFF.

This clonotype was counted many times. The V and J genes are TRBV20-1 and TRBJ2-1, with 10 nucleotides matching TRBD2. This CDR3 has 14 amino acids. CDR1 and CDR2 from the germline V gene are DFQATT and SNEGSKA (reference sequence). Trimming took 2 bases from V and 5 from J; bases not matched to a gene: 3. The CDR3 coding sequence is TGCAGTGCTAGACTAGCGGGAGACCACAATGAGCAGTTCTTC. It specifies CSARLAGDHNEQFF.

This clonotype was counted only a few times. The rearrangement uses TRBV2 and TRBJ2-7; D perhaps matches TRBD2 (5 bases). Germline-derived CDR1 and CDR2 are SNHLY and FYNNEI. The CDR3 is made up of 16 amino acids. V lost 2 bases, J lost 3 bases, and 17 bases lay in between. The CDR3 region has the DNA TGTGCCAGCAGTGAAAGACGAGGGAATACGGGCTACGAGCAGTACTTC. It encodes CASSERRGNTGYEQYF.

This clonotype was seen many times. The chain is built from TRBV20-1 and TRBJ1-2, with D uncertain. The CDR3 loop spans 14 amino acids. Germline assignment: CDR1 DFQATT and CDR2 SNEGSKA (reference sequence). V lost 2 bases to trimming and J lost 3 bases, with 13 bases between them. This CDR3 is CSARPSQSDYGYTF. CDR3 nucleotide sequence: TGCAGTGCTAGACCCTCCCAGTCGGACTATGGCTACACCTTC.